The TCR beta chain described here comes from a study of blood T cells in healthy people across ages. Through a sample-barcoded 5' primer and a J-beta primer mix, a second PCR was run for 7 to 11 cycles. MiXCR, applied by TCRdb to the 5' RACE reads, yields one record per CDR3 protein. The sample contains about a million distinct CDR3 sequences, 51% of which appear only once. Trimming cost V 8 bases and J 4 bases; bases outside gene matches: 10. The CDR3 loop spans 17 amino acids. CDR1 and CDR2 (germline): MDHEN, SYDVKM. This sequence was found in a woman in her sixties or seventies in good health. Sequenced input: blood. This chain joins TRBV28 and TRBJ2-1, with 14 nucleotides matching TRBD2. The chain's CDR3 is CASGVTSGRAYYNEQFF. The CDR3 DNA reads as TGTGCCAGCGGGGTGACTAGCGGGAGGGCTTATTACAATGAGCAGTTCTTC.